The clone carrying this TCR beta chain was seen only a few times. The antigen is not known. This sample was taken from a study of beta chain features in type 1 diabetes. Whole-study results and caveats: Patients with type 1 diabetes showed fewer VDJ junction insertions and more deletions. Type 1 diabetes patients showed a moderate but significant shortening of TCRB CDR3s in all four CD4+ subsets. Whether TCRB rearrangement is influenced by HLA type went unresolved here. The naive, central memory and Treg TCRB repertoires showed an apparent similarity that was greater among patients than among healthy donors. Highly expressing activated T cells could be over-counted with a cDNA template.

Sequenced material consisted of expressed TCRB transcripts (all of the isolated RNA was reverse transcribed). Libraries were prepared by immunoSEQ multiplex PCR; TCRdb keeps only in-frame clonotypes and omits some of them. In the table there are 250,000 to 300,000 clones, roughly an eighth of which are singletons. This clonotype was obtained from a man aged 30 to 45 with type 1 diabetes. Input material: naive CD4+ T cells from blood.

The CDR3 spells CASSLGRASYNEQFF. The CDR3, as DNA: TGTGCCAGCAGTTTGGGGAGGGCGTCCTACAATGAGCAGTTCTTC. V usage is TRBV27 and J usage is TRBJ2-1, with TRBD2 matching 7 bases. This CDR3 contains 15 residues. J gave up 1 base and V 3 bases, and 3 bases lay outside the gene matches. Germline CDR1 reads MNHEY; CDR2 reads SMNVEV (reference sequence).